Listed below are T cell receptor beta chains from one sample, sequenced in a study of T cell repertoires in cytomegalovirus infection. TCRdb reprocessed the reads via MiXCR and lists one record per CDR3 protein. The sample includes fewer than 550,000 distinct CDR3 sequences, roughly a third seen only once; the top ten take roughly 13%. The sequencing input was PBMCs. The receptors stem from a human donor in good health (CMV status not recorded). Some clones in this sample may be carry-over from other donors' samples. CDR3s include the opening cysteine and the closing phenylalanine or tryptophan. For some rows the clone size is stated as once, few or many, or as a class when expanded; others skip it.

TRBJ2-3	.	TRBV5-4	CATRISGEWTDTQYF
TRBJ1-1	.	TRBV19	CASNIDMNTEAFF
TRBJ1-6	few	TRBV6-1	CASSDRGQPSPLHF
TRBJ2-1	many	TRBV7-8	CASSLVGRVSNEQFF
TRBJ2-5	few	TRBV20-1	CSTDSYQETQYF
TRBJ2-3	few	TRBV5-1	CASSPGLAGGLDTQYF
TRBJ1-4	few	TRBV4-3	CASSQEPHSSNEKLFF
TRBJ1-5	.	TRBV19	CASSSLTGTGERVQPQHF
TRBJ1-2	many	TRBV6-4	CASSQDGGYTF
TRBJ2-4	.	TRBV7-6	CASSLYQDGNIQYF
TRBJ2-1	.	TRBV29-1	CSVDLTGQNEQFF
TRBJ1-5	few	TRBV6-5	CASSYMPTLQPQHF
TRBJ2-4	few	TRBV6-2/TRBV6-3	CASRHPGRLAKNIQYF
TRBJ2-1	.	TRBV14	CASSLDLPLTRSEQFF
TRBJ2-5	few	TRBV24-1	CATSDIRRSPETQYF
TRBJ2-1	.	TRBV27	CASMGQGVRNEQFF
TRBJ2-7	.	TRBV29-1	CSVGLGYEQYF
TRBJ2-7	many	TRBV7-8	CASSLVGDRSVSYEQYF
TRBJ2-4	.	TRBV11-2	CASSTIRGTKNIQYF
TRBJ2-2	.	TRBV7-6	CTSSLEVFPGELFW
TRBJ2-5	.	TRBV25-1	CASSELGGPAGKETQYF
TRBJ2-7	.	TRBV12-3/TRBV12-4	CASSFTDRSAYEQYF
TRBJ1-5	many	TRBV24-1	CATSDSDTSQHF
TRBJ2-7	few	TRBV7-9	CASSPGRATYEQYF
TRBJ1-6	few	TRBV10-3	CAIHGGHGSPLHF
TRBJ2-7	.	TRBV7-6	CASSSRLTGTYEQYF
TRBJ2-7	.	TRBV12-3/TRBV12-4	CASSFDRVGEQYF
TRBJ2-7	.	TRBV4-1	CASSPRMGVYEQYF
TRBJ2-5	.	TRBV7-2	CASSPPGTQETQYF
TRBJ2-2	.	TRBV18	CASSPQGTTGELFF
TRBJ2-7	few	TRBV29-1	CSVEKSNREQYF
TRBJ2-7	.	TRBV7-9	CASSATVSEQYF
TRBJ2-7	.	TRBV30	CAWAIAGGFYEQYF
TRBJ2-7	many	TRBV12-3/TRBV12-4	CASSRGQGFFYEQYF
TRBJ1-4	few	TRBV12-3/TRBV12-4	CASSTNRGLYEKLFF
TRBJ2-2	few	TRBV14	CASRTGQPNTGELFF
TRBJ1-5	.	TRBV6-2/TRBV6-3	CASSPRPVGQPQHF
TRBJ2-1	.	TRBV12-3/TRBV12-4	CASSLQGAVGYEQFF
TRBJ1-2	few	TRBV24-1	CATGLTENYGYTF
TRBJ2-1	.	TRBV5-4	CASSLGGGYYNEPFF
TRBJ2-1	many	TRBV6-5	CASSYHGTSGPNEQFF
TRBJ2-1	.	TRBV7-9	CASSPPPGTSGGNEQFF
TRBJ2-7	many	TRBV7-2	CASSPGGARSYEQYF
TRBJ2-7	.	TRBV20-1	CSATSPRFGASYEQYF
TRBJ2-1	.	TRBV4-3	CASSQERDSSYNEQFF
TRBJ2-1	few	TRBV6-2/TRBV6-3	CASSYRGSSYNEQFF
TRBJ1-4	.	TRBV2	CASSDGSLLATNEKLFF
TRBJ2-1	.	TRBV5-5	CASNGTSTRSSYNEQFF
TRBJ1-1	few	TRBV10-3	CAIREQGGNTEAFF
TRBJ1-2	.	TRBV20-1	CSARKSAGVGGYTF
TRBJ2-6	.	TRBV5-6	CASTLQGTPSGANVLTF
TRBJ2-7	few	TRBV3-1	CASSQIRGESYEQYF
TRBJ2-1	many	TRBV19	CASSIGNDNEQFF
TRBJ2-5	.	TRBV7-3	CASSLPHVKRVGETQYF
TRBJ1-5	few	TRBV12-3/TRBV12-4	CASSSNPGQGDQPQHF